This TCR beta chain stems from a study of early T cells in non-severe SARS-CoV-2 infection. Study-level information: Sequenced material consisted of bulk RNA (from unsorted whole blood), and chains were unpaired. Broader study findings: Matching results from VDJdb favored anti-spike CD8 responses, leaving private and CD4 specificities undetected.

The table lists this clonotype with a few counts. As yet, its antigen is unknown. The V gene end was trimmed by 3 bases and the J gene end by 7 bases; junction bases not matched to a gene: 9. CDR1 SGDLS and CDR2 YYNGEE come from the germline V gene. This CDR3 has 15 amino acids. In the library, individual cDNA molecules carried attached unique molecular identifiers. TCRdb analysed the 5' RACE reads with MiXCR anew, one entry per CDR3 protein. The data contain approximately 50,000 distinct CDR3 sequences, approximately 9.4% of them singletons. Material: whole blood. This receptor was identified in an adult who was a healthcare worker with PCR-confirmed SARS-CoV-2 infection or an uninfected control (not recorded which). V and J are TRBV9 and TRBJ2-1, with TRBD1 identical over 8 bases. The CDR3 nucleotides are TGTGCCAGCAGCGCTACACAGGGGGTGGTGAATGAGCAGTTCTTC. Its translation: CASSATQGVVNEQFF. The full variable domain, with the rest looked up from reference TRBV9 and TRBJ2-1, is DSGVTQTPKHLITATGQRVTLRCSPRSGDLSVYWYQQSLDQGLQFLIQYYNGEERAKGNILERFSAQQFPDLHSELNLSSLELGDSALYFCASSATQGVVNEQFFGPGTRLTVL.